This TCR beta chain was sequenced during a study of Ad26.COV2.S vaccination and SARS-CoV-2 variants (dated by TCRdb to the early 2020s). Notes on the research overall: Donors in the vaccine arm were drawn from COV1001, a phase I-IIa trial of Ad26.COV2.S in healthy adults that was multicentre, randomized, double-blind and placebo-controlled. TCRbeta repertoire sequencing was used to assess the specificity and breadth of SARS-CoV-2-reactive T cell receptors after Ad26.COV2.S vaccination. The TCR-sequenced set comprised about 32 samples: around 20 Ad26.COV2.S vaccine recipients, 5 placebo recipients and 8 SARS-CoV-2 convalescent individuals. Participants in the trial were split at random into five groups of five each, receiving low-dose or high-dose Ad26.COV2.S once or twice, or else placebo on both occasions. Blinding of investigators to trial group allocation was maintained during experiments and outcome assessment. Ad26.COV2.S was given intramuscularly at 5x10^10 or 1x10^11 viral particles, as a single shot or as two shots 56 days apart.

The immunoSEQ Assay was the method used to sequence TCRbeta CDR3 regions. After extraction, genomic DNA underwent amplification by bias-controlled multiplex PCR, followed by high-throughput sequencing. Regarding the original processing steps: Collapsing and filtering of sequences were performed to quantify the absolute abundance of each unique TCRbeta CDR3 region. T cell fraction was estimated by normalization of TCRbeta template counts to usable DNA, with usable DNA being measured through amplification of reference genes present in all nucleated cells. Repertoire TCRs were annotated as SARS-CoV-2-specific by exact matching of V gene, CDR3 amino acid sequence and J gene to a known reactive TCR set. The reference SARS-CoV-2 TCR set was derived from MIRA and filtered for enrichment in COVID-19-positive ImmuneCODE repertoires, a step that removed public or cross-reactive TCRs. Using the MIRA antigens, annotated TCRs were further analysed by specific ORF or by position within an ORF. Breadth was defined as the number of annotated unique rearrangements divided by the total number of unique productive rearrangements, and depth was defined as the summed frequency of the annotated unique rearrangements. Two-sided Wilcoxon rank-sum tests were applied when comparing TCR breadth between groups. Sourced from immuneACCESS, this table was stored by TCRdb with only in-frame sequences that have V and J called. A share of the clones is absent; for the studies checked, an unresolved V gene accounts for under half, and the remainder has no known explanation. V, J and clone size are taken as reported in that table, and D and trimming were inferred from the DNA itself. The sample table holds 400,000 to 450,000 clones, of which approximately 92% were seen once. Less than 2% of the sample rests with the top ten.

The germline V gene gives CDR1 as SGHTA and CDR2 as FQGNSA. V is pared back by 4 bases and J by 1 base, with 11 bases lying between the germline termini. From its cysteine to its phenylalanine, the CDR3 spans 15 amino acids. Solely the CDR3 DNA is kept, with 45 bases framed from the first base. Overall results and qualifications from the work: Higher spike-specific TCR breadth was observed in Ad26.COV2.S recipients than in placebo recipients (P = 0.0014). It was noted by the authors that total T cell responses may have been underestimated by the TCR breadth and depth analyses. Vaccine and placebo recipients had similar non-spike TCR breadth, a finding consistent with the vaccine containing only spike. After vaccination, spike-specific CD8+ and CD4+ T cell responses were reported to show substantial breadth. The study was not powered to compare responses between vaccine doses or regimens.

As to this clone: The clone's antigen remains unknown. Base qualities were left out, and no much larger clone turns up one base away.

Reading the label with the study, this specimen's treatment or condition is: about 20 received Ad26.COV2.S at low or high dose, single or two shots; 5 received placebo; per-sample allocation not given. For vaccine and placebo recipients, repertoires were sequenced using samples collected on day 63 after the first injection. In Cohort 1b, about 27 adults aged 18-55 years were enrolled at a single site in Boston, USA, between 29 July and 7 August 2020. Ad26.COV2.S was a replication-incompetent adenovirus type 26 vector expressing a prefusion-stabilized SARS-CoV-2 spike protein from the original Wuhan strain.

The TCR comes from a person between 18 and 60 years old who received the Ad26.COV2.S COVID-19 vaccine or a placebo. The rearranged segments are TRBV7-2 and TRBJ1-5; the D gene identity is not certain. The sample was peripheral blood, taken in a trial of Ad26.COV2.S vaccine versus placebo. In nucleotides, the sequence is TGTGCCAGCAGCTCTGGAGGGAGGAGCAATCAGCCCCAGCATTTT. This translates into CASSSGGRSNQPQHF.